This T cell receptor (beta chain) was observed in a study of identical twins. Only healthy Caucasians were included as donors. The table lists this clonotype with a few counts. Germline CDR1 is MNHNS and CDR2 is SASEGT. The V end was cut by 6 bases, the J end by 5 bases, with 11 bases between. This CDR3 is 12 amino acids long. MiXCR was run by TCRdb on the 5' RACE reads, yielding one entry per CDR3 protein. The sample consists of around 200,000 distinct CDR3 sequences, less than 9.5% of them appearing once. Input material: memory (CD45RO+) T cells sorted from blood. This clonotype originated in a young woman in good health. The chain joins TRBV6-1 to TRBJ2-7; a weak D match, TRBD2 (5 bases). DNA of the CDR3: TGTGCCAGCAGCGACCCCGGGAACGAGCAGTACTTC. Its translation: CASSDPGNEQYF.